This T cell receptor beta chain was recovered during a study of spatial heterogeneity in lung cancer. This clonotype was seen repeatedly, ten times or more. Its antigen is unknown. This beta chain lies outside the target of a library built for alpha chains; its clone size means little. TCRdb itself ran the 5' RACE reads through MiXCR, one entry per CDR3 protein. In the table there are 13,000 or so distinct CDR3 sequences, about 6% of which are singletons. This sample's time point: sample taken at primary tumor resection. Study observations and caveats: Tracking of tumor mutation counts was seen in expanded intratumoral alpha and beta TCR counts.

V trimming: 3 bases; J trimming: 2 bases; junction bases outside the gene matches: 5. CDR3 length equals 15 residues. Germline V gives CDR1 LNHDA, CDR2 SQIVND (reference sequence). The chain recombines TRBV19 with TRBJ1-2; TRBD1 matches 8 bases. Sequences were derived from lung tumor tissue, sampled at surgery. The TCR sequence derives from a female donor with early-stage non-small cell lung cancer. CDR3 nucleotides: TGTGCCAGTAGTATGTGGACAGGGAGGAACTATGGCTACACCTTC. Its translation: CASSMWTGRNYGYTF. Using reference TRBV19 and TRBJ1-2 for the parts outside the CDR3, the full variable domain is DGGITQSPKYLFRKEGQNVTLSCEQNLNHDAMYWYRQDPGQGLRLIYYSQIVNDFQKGDIAEGYSVSREKKESFPLTVTSAQKNPTAFYLCASSMWTGRNYGYTFGSGTRLTVV.